This TCR beta chain derives from a study of T cells in Graves' hyperthyroidism and ophthalmopathy. Background on the study: The initial diagnosis was the point when peripheral blood was collected, ahead of any treatment.

The CDR3 regions of TCR beta were amplified from RNA transcripts. RT-PCR in the first round (using the HTBI primer set) targeted the TCR CDR3. TCRdb reprocessed the multiplex PCR reads with MiXCR, giving one entry per CDR3 protein. The sample comprises 350,000 to 450,000 distinct CDR3 sequences, 17% of which are singletons, and more than 30% rests with the top ten. Overall study findings and caveats: The model predicted ophthalmopathy a median approximately seven months before onset.

The CDR3 covers 15 residues. The J segment lost 0 bases and the V segment lost 3 bases, leaving 2 bases of the junction unmatched. Germline lookup yields CDR1 MNHEY and CDR2 SMNVEV (reference sequence). The table lists this clonotype with many counts. Its antigen is as yet unknown. The source of this sequence is a woman aged 25 to 39 with Graves' hyperthyroidism that later progressed to Graves' ophthalmopathy. The chain couples TRBV27 to TRBJ1-5; 7 bases align to TRBD1. Material: blood. CDR3 sequence reads: CASSFRGASNQPQHF. Here the CDR3 DNA reads TGTGCCAGCAGTTTCAGGGGGGCTAGCAATCAGCCCCAGCATTTT.